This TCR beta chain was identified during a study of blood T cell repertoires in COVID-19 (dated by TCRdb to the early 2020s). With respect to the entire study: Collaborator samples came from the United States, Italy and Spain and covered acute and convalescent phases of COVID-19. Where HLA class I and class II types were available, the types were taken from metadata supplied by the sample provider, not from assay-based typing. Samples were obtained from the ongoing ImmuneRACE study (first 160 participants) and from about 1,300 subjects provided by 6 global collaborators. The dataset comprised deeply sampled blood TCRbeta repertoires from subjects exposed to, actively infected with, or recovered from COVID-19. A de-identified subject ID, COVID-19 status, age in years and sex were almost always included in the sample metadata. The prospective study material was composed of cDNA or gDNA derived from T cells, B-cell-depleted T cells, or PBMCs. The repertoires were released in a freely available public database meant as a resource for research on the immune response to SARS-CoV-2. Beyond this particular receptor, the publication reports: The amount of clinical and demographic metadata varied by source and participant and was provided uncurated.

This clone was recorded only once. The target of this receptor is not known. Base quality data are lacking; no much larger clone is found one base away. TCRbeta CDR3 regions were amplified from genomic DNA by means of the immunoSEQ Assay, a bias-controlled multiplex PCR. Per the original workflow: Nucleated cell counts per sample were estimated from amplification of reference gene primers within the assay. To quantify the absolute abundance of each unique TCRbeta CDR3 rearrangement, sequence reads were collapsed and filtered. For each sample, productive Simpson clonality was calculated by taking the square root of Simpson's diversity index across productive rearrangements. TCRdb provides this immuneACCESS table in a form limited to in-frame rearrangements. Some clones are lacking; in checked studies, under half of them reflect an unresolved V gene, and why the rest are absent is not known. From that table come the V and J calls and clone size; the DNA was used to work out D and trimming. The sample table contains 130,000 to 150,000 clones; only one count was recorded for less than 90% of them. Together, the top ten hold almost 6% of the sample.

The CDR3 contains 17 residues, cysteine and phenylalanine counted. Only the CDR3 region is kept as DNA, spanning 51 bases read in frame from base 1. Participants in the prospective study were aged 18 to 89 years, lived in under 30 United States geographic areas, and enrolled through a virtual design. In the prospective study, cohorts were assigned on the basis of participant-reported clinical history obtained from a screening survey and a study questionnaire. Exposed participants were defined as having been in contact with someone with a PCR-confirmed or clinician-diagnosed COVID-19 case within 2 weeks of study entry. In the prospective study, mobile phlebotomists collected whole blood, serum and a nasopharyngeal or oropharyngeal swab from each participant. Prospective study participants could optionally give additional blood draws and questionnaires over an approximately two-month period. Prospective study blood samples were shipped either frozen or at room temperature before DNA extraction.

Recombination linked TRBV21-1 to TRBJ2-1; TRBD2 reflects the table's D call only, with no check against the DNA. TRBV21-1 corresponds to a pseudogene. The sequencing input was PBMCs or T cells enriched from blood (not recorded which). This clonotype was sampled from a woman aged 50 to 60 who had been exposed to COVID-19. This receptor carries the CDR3 CASSKAGGGRACNEQFF. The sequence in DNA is TGTGCCAGCAGCAAAGCGGGGGGCGGGAGGGCCTGTAATGAGCAGTTCTTC.